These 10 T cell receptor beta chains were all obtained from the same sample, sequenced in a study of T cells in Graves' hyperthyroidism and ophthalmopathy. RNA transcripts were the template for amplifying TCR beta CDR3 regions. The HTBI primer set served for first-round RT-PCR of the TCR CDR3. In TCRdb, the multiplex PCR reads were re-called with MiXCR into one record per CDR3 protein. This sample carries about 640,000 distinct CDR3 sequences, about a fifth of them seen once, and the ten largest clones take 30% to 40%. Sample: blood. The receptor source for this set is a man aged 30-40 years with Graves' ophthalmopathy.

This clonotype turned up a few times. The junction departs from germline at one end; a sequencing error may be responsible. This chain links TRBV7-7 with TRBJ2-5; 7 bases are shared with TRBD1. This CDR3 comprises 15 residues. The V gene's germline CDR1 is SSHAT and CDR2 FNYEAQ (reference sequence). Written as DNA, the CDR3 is TGTGCTAGCAGCTTAGAGGGGGCAGCCCAAGAGACCCAGTACTTC. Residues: CASSLEGAAQETQYF. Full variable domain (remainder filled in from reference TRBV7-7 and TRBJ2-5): GAGVSQSPRYKVTKRGQDVTLRCDPISSHATLYWYQQALGQGPEFLTYFNYEAQPDKSGLPSDRFSAERPEGSISTLTIQRTEQRDSAMYRCASSLEGAAQETQYFGPGTRLLVL.

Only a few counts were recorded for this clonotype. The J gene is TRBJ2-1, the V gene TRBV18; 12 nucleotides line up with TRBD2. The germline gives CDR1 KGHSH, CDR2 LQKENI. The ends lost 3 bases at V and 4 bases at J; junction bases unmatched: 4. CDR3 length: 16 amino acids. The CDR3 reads CASSPIGTSGYNEQFF. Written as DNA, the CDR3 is TGTGCCAGCTCACCTATCGGGACTAGCGGGTACAATGAGCAGTTCTTC.

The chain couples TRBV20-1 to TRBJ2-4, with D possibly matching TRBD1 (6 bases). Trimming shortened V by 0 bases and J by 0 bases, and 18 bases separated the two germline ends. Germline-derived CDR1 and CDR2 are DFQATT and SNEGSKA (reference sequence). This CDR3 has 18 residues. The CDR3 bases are TGCAGTGCTAGAGATGTCAGGGGAAACCTCCTAGCCAAAAACATTCAGTACTTC. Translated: CSARDVRGNLLAKNIQYF.

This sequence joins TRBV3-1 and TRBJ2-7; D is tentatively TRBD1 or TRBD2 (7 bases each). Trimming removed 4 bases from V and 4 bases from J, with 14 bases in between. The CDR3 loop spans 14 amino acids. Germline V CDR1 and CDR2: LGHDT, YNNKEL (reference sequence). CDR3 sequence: CASSLRGGRYEQYF. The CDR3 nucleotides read TGTGCCAGCAGCCTCAGGGGGGGACGATACGAGCAGTACTTC.

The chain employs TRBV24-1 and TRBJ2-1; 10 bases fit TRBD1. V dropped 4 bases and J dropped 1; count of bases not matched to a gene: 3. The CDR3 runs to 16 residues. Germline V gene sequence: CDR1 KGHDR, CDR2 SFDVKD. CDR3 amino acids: CATSDRDRGSYNEQFF. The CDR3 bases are TGTGCCACCAGTGACCGGGACAGGGGTTCCTACAATGAGCAGTTCTTC.

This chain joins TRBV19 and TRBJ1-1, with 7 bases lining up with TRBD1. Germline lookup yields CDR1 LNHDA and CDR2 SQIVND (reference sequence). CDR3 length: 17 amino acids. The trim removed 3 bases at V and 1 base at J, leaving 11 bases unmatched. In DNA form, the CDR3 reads TGTGCCAGTAGTATTCTCTCTGAGGGACAGAAGAACACTGAAGCTTTCTTT. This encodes CASSILSEGQKNTEAFF.

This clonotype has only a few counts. The CDR3 sequence is CSAPPLAGGEQFF. Written as DNA, the CDR3 is TGCAGTGCTCCACCTCTAGCGGGAGGCGAGCAGTTCTTC. The V gene is TRBV20-1, the J gene TRBJ2-1, with 11 bases aligning to TRBD2. Germline CDR1 reads DFQATT; CDR2 reads SNEGSKA (reference sequence). The V gene end was trimmed by 5 bases and the J gene end by 10 bases; junction bases not matched to a gene: 7. The CDR3 consists of 13 residues.

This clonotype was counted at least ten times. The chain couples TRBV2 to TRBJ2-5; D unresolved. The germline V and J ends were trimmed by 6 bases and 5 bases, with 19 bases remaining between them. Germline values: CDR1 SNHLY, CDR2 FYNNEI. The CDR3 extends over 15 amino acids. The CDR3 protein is CASRKTGSEEETQYF. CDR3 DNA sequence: TGTGCCAGCAGGAAAACCGGGTCAGAAGAGGAGACCCAGTACTTC.

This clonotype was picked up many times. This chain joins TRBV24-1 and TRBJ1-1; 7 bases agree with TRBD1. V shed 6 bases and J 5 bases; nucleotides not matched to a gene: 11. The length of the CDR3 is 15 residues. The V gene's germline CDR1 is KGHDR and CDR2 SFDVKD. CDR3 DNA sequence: TGTGCCACCAGTTCTTCCGGGACAGCGAGAACTGAAGCTTTCTTT. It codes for CATSSSGTARTEAFF.

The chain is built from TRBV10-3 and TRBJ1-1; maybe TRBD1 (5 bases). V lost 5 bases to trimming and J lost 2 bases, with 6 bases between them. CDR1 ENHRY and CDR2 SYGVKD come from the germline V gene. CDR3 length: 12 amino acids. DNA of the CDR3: TGTGCCATCAGTAGGGGTAACACTGAAGCTTTCTTT. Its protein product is CAISRGNTEAFF.